What follows describes a single T cell receptor beta chain. The antigen remains unidentified. Measured with immunoSEQ multiplex PCR; TCRdb has only the in-frame clones, and not every one. The table includes over 120,000 clones, around 92% detected once. These data belong to a study of T cell responses to AZD1222 COVID-19 vaccine. Study results and limitations: Two doses of AZD1222 preceded a rise in Spike-specific TCR breadth and depth. Unmutated variant regions reportedly attract nearly half of all spike-specific TCRs. Donors, mostly white British, included more females; clonal diversity was possibly underestimated. Samples come after the peak T cell response, not at day 14.

The material was peripheral blood, obtained 28 days after the second AZD1222 dose. The receptor's source is an adult who received the AZD1222 COVID-19 vaccine.

CDR3: CASSDSRREGRSTDTQYF. Written as DNA, the CDR3 is TGTGCCAGCAGCGATTCACGGCGGGAGGGCCGGAGCACAGATACGCAGTATTTT. This chain connects TRBV6-2 or TRBV6-3 to TRBJ2-3, with 9 bases identical to TRBD2. Germline-derived CDR1 and CDR2 are MNHEY and SVGEGT. This CDR3 is built from 18 residues. V shed 6 bases, J shed 0 bases, and the junction held 13 bases outside the gene matches.